What follows is one TCR beta chain and its context. This clonotype was found a few times. The antigen it binds to is not known. One end of the junction varies from germline; a read error may be responsible. The data stem from a study of T cells in Graves' hyperthyroidism and ophthalmopathy (dated by TCRdb to between 2018 and 2021). Some background on the complete study: Peripheral blood was collected at initial diagnosis, before any treatment. TCR V-J signatures able to tell the groups apart were searched for in a discovery cohort of 100 or so patients, of whom more than 40 had Graves' ophthalmopathy and about 60 had stable Graves' hyperthyroidism. An independent validation cohort of around 19 hyperthyroidism patients and over 15 patients who later progressed to ophthalmopathy tested prospective prediction of ophthalmopathy. The approximately 97 discovery patients were randomly divided into training and test sets at a 7:3 ratio. In addition, the study compared T-cell repertoires in thyroid tissue and in blood from roughly 6 Graves' hyperthyroidism patients. After sampling, hyperthyroidism patients received methimazole starting at 30 mg daily, and ophthalmopathy patients received high-dose intravenous methylprednisolone. TCR Vbeta CDR3 sequencing of 130 to 150 peripheral blood samples (43 ophthalmopathy, roughly 74 hyperthyroidism and some 17 progressor patients) is reported in the paper. General conclusions and limits of the study: Most expanded thyroid clonotypes (frequency above 0.001) were also found in blood, which suggests that blood repertoires may mirror thyroid immune responses. Sample size was not statistically predetermined, and investigators were not blinded to group allocation. In validation, the model predicted progression to ophthalmopathy with around 71% sensitivity and 72% to 75% specificity, a median of about 6 months before onset. A 13 V-J signature model separated ophthalmopathy from stable hyperthyroidism, with over 85% sensitivity and 81% to 82% specificity in cross-validation and 80%/75% in testing.

TCR beta CDR3 regions were amplified from RNA transcripts. For the first round of RT-PCR on the TCR CDR3, the HTBI primer set was used together with the Qiagen OneStep RT-PCR kit. Libraries were constructed in a second round of multiplex PCR, after which size selection and purification were performed. The libraries were sequenced on an Illumina HiSeq2000 using paired-end 100 bp reads. As for how the authors treated the data: SOAPnuke was used to process the raw data, removing reads that contained adapters or uncalled bases, had a mean Phred below 15, or lacked an exact match to the constant primer or identifier. High-quality paired reads were merged with COPE v1.2.5, and unique nucleotide sequences were defined as clonotypes. MiTCR v1.1 was used to align clonotypes to the IMGT TRBV, TRBD and TRBJ reference segments. Only V-J combinations with frequency above 0.0001, covering 99.2% of repertoires, were analysed. The TCS score was defined as F50 (clonal expansion) divided by E x V (chaos), with BLOSUM62-based TCRdist calculated between CDR3 peptides within each V-J. Welch's t-statistics and random forest reduced 514 V-J features to 10 to 15, which were used in a naive Bayes classifier (R e1071). The raw public data were reprocessed by TCRdb itself: fastp quality trimming at Q25, MiXCR clonotype calling, in-frame beta chains only. Rows merge per CDR3 protein into single entries with the most common DNA and genes. TCRdb's processing, not the study's, gives the V and J calls here. Present in this sample are about 300,000 distinct CDR3 sequences, less than 15% of which were seen just once. Approximately 8.6% of the sample belongs to the ten largest clones.

Hyperthyroidism patients were aged 18 to 65 years and newly diagnosed, with disease duration of less than 2 months. The study excluded patients with uncontrolled infections, other autoimmune diseases, pregnancy or lactation. Diagnoses were established on the basis of clinical symptoms, serum thyroxine and TRAb, thyroid ultrasound, and orbital computed tomography. Blood from progressor patients was drawn when they were first diagnosed with hyperthyroidism, before any ophthalmopathy symptoms appeared. Ficoll-Paque density gradient centrifugation was used to isolate PBMCs from around 10 ml of fresh peripheral blood. Progressor patients were initially diagnosed with Graves' hyperthyroidism and developed ophthalmopathy during follow-up. Total RNA was extracted using Trizol reagent, and RNA quality was assessed on an Agilent 2100 Bioanalyzer. What was sequenced was blood. The sequence was obtained from a woman under 40 with Graves' hyperthyroidism that later progressed to Graves' ophthalmopathy.

The nucleotides are TGTGCCAGTGGTATGACTAGCGGGAGGTCTGAGCAGTTCTTC. This is translated as CASGMTSGRSEQFF. In this chain, TRBV19 is recombined with TRBJ2-1; 13 junctional bases match TRBD2. In the germline V gene (reference sequence), CDR1 corresponds to LNHDA and CDR2 to SQIVND. From cysteine to phenylalanine, the CDR3 is 14 amino acids long. The CDR3 DNA has 42 bases and is translated from base 1.